This record looks at one T cell receptor beta chain sequence and its context. It has no known antigen specificity. Qualities for individual bases were not recorded, and no much larger clone is one base off. The control cohort consisted of about a dozen patients who had myeloablative marrow transplants with methotrexate plus a calcineurin inhibitor and who were sampled 1 year after transplant. Mononuclear cells from peripheral blood and bone marrow were separated by Ficoll-Hypaque density centrifugation and then cryopreserved. This entry belongs to a study of T cells after posttransplantation cyclophosphamide (dated by TCRdb to about 2016). About the study as a whole: The study tracked T cell repertoire reconstitution by TRB sequencing after myeloablative bone marrow transplantation using posttransplantation cyclophosphamide as GVHD prophylaxis. Antigen receptor sequencing was done on samples from around 32 PTCy-treated patients and from some 15 related bone marrow donors of those patients. Blood from every one of the approximately 36 PTCy patients who had 1-year posttransplant specimens underwent TRB sequencing. Up to about 3 additional blood samples from 2 to 5.2 years after transplant were also TRB-sequenced in 3 patients, as was pretransplant blood from several patients. Because TRA and TRB clonality correlated tightly in some 10 samples, the subsequent TCR analyses were limited to TRB only. Public TRB sequences were checked against a database of over 3,500 sequences associated with responses to pathogens, tumor antigens, self-antigens and alloantigens.

Beyond this particular receptor, the publication reports: Across roughly 49 patients, TRB clonality was highly associated with recipient CMV seropositivity and CMV reactivation, and PTCy diversity was similar to diversity in CNI/methotrexate controls. Donor-recipient similarity was low at 1-2 months but increased during the first year, and donor CD8+ memory clones often dominated later blood repertoires. The TRB repertoires of T cells infiltrating skin or the GI tract showed only limited overlap with the TRB repertoires found in blood.

TRB sequencing used genomic DNA with the immunoSEQ assay at survey resolution or the hsTCRB kit. Processing in the source paper ran as follows. Initial read processing used immunoSEQ software, and repertoire analyses used the LymphoSeq R package. For each TRB dataset, clonality was calculated as 1 minus normalized Shannon entropy, and the Gini coefficient was computed as well. Phenotypes of unsorted samples were inferred by mapping TRB sequences from sorted subsets of the recipient or donor onto the same recipient's unsorted samples. TCRdb holds this immuneACCESS table with in-frame rearrangements only. Some clones are missing; in checked studies, unresolved V genes explain under half, and the rest has no known cause. Clone size and the V and J calls come from that table; the DNA yielded D and trimming. The sample table records roughly 17,000 clones; about 85% of these occur just once. The ten largest make up about 26% of the sample.

The CDR3 holds 16 amino acids from the cysteine to the phenylalanine. Only CDR3 DNA is held: 48 bases, read in frame from base 1. For CDR1 and CDR2, the germline V gene lists SNHLY and FYNNEI. The germline V and J ends show losses of 11 bases and 5 bases respectively, and no gene match explains 16 bases of the junction. The sample in question was PBMCs, obtained after allogeneic stem cell transplant with calcineurin inhibitor and methotrexate. This chain joins TRBV2 to TRBJ2-5, with TRBD1 identical over 11 junction bases. This clonotype was sampled from a female patient between 18 and 30 years old who received an allogeneic stem cell transplant from an unrelated donor, was CMV-positive, and had acute and chronic GVHD. Some T cells may originate with the graft donor following a transplant. The DNA sequence is as follows: TGTGCCTCAGGGGCAGGGGGACAGGGGGGGTCCGAGACCCAGTACTTC. This translates into CASGAGGQGGSETQYF.